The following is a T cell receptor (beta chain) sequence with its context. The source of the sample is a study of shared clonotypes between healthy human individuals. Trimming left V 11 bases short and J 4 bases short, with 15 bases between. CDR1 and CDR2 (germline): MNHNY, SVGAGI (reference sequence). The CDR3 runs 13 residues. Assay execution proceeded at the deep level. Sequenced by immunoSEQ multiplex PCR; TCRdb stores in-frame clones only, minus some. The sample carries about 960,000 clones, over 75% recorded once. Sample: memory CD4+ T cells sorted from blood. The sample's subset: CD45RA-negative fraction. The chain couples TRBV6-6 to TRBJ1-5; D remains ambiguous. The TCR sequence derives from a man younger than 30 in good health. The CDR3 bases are TGTGCCGTCCGGGATCACCAAAATCAGCCCCAGCATTTT. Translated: CAVRDHQNQPQHF.